The following is a TCR beta chain sequence with its context. The naive CD8 subset, CD45RO-negative cells positively selected for CCR7, excluded terminally differentiated effector memory CD45RA+ cells. None of the donors, who were healthy HIV-negative adults, had recently had acute infections or vaccinations. This CDR3 is built from 15 residues. The J segment lost 4 bases and the V segment lost 3 bases, leaving 6 bases of the junction unmatched. CDR1 MNHEY and CDR2 SMNVEV come from the germline V gene (reference sequence). This sample is drawn from a study of shared clonotypes between healthy human individuals. Every subset had its genomic DNA shared out evenly among several immunoSEQ plates. Generated by immunoSEQ multiplex PCR, the TCRdb table keeps only in-frame clones and is missing some. This sample has hundreds of thousands of clones, with around 92% found just once.

Sequenced sample: naive CD8+ T cells sorted from blood. The TCR sequence derives from a man aged 25-40 years in good health. The rearrangement links TRBV27 to TRBJ2-1, with 7 bases matching TRBD2. The chain's CDR3 is CASSFFASGYNEQFF. CDR3 nucleotides: TGTGCCAGCAGTTTTTTTGCTAGCGGATACAATGAGCAGTTCTTC.